A selection of T cell receptor beta chains follows, all from one sample in a study of T cell responses to AZD1222 COVID-19 vaccine. Clones were read by immunoSEQ multiplex PCR, and TCRdb kept only the in-frame ones, dropping some. The sample has approximately 170,000 clones; roughly nine tenths are singletons. Material: peripheral blood, obtained 28 days after the second AZD1222 dose. These receptors were obtained from an adult who received the AZD1222 COVID-19 vaccine. Each CDR3 is given with its conserved first and last residue. D genes are given only for firm matches. The size field is filled for only some rows; it gives once, few, many or a size class.

V gene	J gene	D gene	clone size	CDR3 protein	CDR3 DNA
TRBV19	TRBJ1-2	.	.	CASSIDGGLIYGYTF	TGTGCCAGTAGTATTGACGGGGGCCTCATCTATGGCTACACCTTC
TRBV6-2/TRBV6-3	TRBJ1-1	.	.	CASSRQLFTEAFF	TGTGCCAGCAGTCGACAGTTGTTCACTGAAGCTTTCTTT
TRBV12-5	TRBJ2-2	.	.	CASGLINTGELFF	TGTGCTAGTGGTTTGATCAACACCGGGGAGCTGTTTTTT
TRBV4-1	TRBJ1-2	.	few	CASSQAEGMGDGYTF	TGCGCCAGCAGCCAAGCGGAGGGAATGGGTGATGGCTACACCTTC
TRBV19	TRBJ1-2	TRBD1	.	CATHEFSGQGIGYTF	TGTGCCACCCACGAGTTTTCCGGACAGGGAATTGGCTACACCTTC
TRBV6-6	TRBJ2-7	TRBD1	.	CASSYAGQGTDEQYF	TGTGCCAGCAGTTACGCGGGACAGGGGACCGACGAGCAGTACTTC
TRBV2	TRBJ1-2	.	few	CASTPGTGYGYTF	TGTGCCAGCACCCCAGGGACCGGCTATGGCTACACCTTC
TRBV9	TRBJ1-2	.	few	CASSVSGPNYGYTF	TGTGCCAGCAGCGTCTCGGGACCGAACTATGGCTACACCTTC
TRBV10-1	TRBJ1-1	.	.	CASSRQVNTEAFF	TGCGCCAGCAGTAGACAGGTGAACACTGAAGCTTTCTTT
TRBV3-1/TRBV3-2	TRBJ2-2	.	.	CASSHGQLNTGELFF	TGTGCCAGCAGCCATGGGCAGCTGAACACCGGGGAGCTGTTTTTT
TRBV7-2	TRBJ2-5	.	.	CASSLRVQETQYF	TGTGCCAGCAGCTTACGGGTCCAGGAGACCCAGTACTTC
TRBV6-5	TRBJ2-1	.	.	CASSLKAGYYNEQFF	TGTGCCAGCAGTTTAAAGGCGGGGTACTACAATGAGCAGTTCTTC
TRBV7-9	TRBJ2-1	.	.	CASSLLGEQFF	TGTGCCAGCAGCTTATTGGGTGAGCAGTTCTTC
TRBV2	TRBJ2-1	.	.	CARGDPPYNEQFF	TGTGCCAGAGGGGATCCTCCCTACAATGAGCAGTTCTTC
TRBV29-1	TRBJ1-2	TRBD1	few	CSTQGAGNYGYTF	TGCAGCACCCAGGGGGCGGGTAACTATGGCTACACCTTC
TRBV19	TRBJ2-7	.	.	CASSPEPGSSYEQYF	TGTGCCAGTAGTCCAGAGCCAGGGAGCTCCTACGAGCAGTACTTC
TRBV14	TRBJ1-2	.	few	CASSRTGIGYGYTF	TGTGCCAGCAGCCGAACAGGGATCGGCTATGGCTACACCTTC
TRBV30	TRBJ2-3	TRBD2	few	CAWSVGGLTDTQYF	TGTGCCTGGAGTGTGGGAGGGCTCACAGATACGCAGTATTTT
TRBV10-3	TRBJ1-5	.	.	CAISESHISNQPQHF	TGTGCCATCAGTGAGTCTCACATTTCGAATCAGCCCCAGCATTTT
TRBV6-5	TRBJ1-5	.	.	CATLGGRLVNQPQHF	TGTGCCACCCTCGGGGGGCGCTTGGTCAATCAGCCCCAGCATTTT
TRBV6-5	TRBJ1-6	.	.	CASSLDGVQGGSPLHF	TGTGCCAGCAGTTTGGATGGGGTTCAGGGAGGCTCACCCCTCCACTTT
TRBV15	TRBJ2-2	.	.	CATRARAGELFF	TGTGCCACCAGAGCAAGGGCCGGGGAGCTGTTTTTT
TRBV25-1	TRBJ1-2	.	.	CASMRGGYGYTF	TGTGCCAGCATGCGGGGGGGTTATGGCTACACCTTC
TRBV7-8	TRBJ2-5	.	few	CASSLGGAGETQYF	TGTGCCAGCAGCTTAGGCGGGGCCGGGGAGACCCAGTACTTC
TRBV6-5	TRBJ1-6	TRBD1	.	CASSYLASGGSPLHF	TGTGCCAGCAGTTACCTGGCCTCAGGGGGTTCACCCCTCCACTTT
TRBV12-5	TRBJ2-2	.	.	CASGLKGSGELFF	TGTGCTAGTGGTTTAAAGGGGTCCGGGGAGCTGTTTTTT
TRBV6-1	TRBJ1-3	.	.	CASSGGERISGNTIYF	TGTGCCAGCAGTGGGGGCGAAAGGATCTCTGGAAACACCATATATTTT
TRBV27	TRBJ2-1	.	.	CASSLSGKNEQFF	TGTGCCAGCAGTTTGAGTGGGAAAAATGAGCAGTTCTTC
TRBV7-6	TRBJ1-4	.	.	CASSPDQRLNEKLFF	TGTGCCAGCAGCCCAGACCAAAGACTGAATGAAAAACTGTTTTTT
TRBV3-1/TRBV3-2	TRBJ1-4	.	.	CASSQDRGGPSGEKLFF	TGTGCCAGCAGCCAAGATCGGGGAGGGCCGAGCGGTGAAAAACTGTTTTTT
TRBV2	TRBJ2-7	TRBD1	.	CATSGGPYEQYF	TGTGCCACATCAGGGGGCCCCTACGAGCAGTACTTC